The 18 T cell receptor beta chains below come from one sample, sequenced in a study of T cell changes during pregnancy in multiple sclerosis. Data came from immunoSEQ multiplex PCR; TCRdb stores just in-frame clones and leaves some out. This sample yields 50,000 to 60,000 clones, of which 92% are seen a single time; 0.2% to 0.3% belongs to the top ten. This specimen was CD4+ T cells from peripheral blood mononuclear cells, taken in the second trimester of pregnancy. These receptors all stem from a female donor with multiple sclerosis, enrolled in a pregnancy study.

This clone was recorded once. This chain links TRBV6-1 with TRBJ2-3; 11 positions agree with TRBD2. The CDR3 sequence is 15 residues long. Germline values: CDR1 MNHNS, CDR2 SASEGT. Germline trimming cut 4 bases from V and 2 bases from J; bases unmatched to any gene: 2. The CDR3 sequence: CASSGLAGLTDTQYF. In DNA, the CDR3 is TGTGCCAGCAGTGGACTAGCGGGGCTCACAGATACGCAGTATTTT.

This chain uses TRBV5-1 with TRBJ2-2, with a tentative D call TRBD1 (5 bases). CDR1 is SGHRS, CDR2 YFSETQ, per germline. Deletions cut 2 bases from V and 3 bases from J, with 8 bases between. The CDR3 is 14 amino acids. The CDR3 region has the DNA TGCGCCAGCAGCTTCAGGGTTGACACCGGGGAGCTGTTTTTT. Translating it yields CASSFRVDTGELFF.

This clone came up a few times. The J gene is TRBJ2-3, the V gene TRBV7-9, with D tentatively TRBD2 (5 bases). The CDR3 runs to 14 residues. Trimming took off 3 bases at V and 3 bases at J, with 10 bases between the two ends. Looked up from germline, CDR1 is SEHNR and CDR2 is FQNEAQ (reference sequence). The CDR3 DNA is TGTGCCAGCAGCTTCTTAGGCGGGACAGATACGCAGTATTTT. Translation: CASSFLGGTDTQYF.

V is TRBV16 and J is TRBJ1-3; 7 nucleotides align to TRBD1. The germline V gene encodes CDR1 KGHSY and CDR2 FQNENV. The V segment lost 3 bases and the J segment 2 bases; nucleotides outside the gene matches: 4. The CDR3 consists of 15 residues. CDR3 loop: CASSQLQGAGNTIYF. CDR3 bases: TGTGCCAGCAGCCAGCTGCAGGGGGCTGGAAACACCATATATTTT.

This clone was counted once. The rearrangement uses TRBV5-1 and TRBJ2-2; 10 bases line up with TRBD1. The CDR3 runs 16 residues. The germline CDR1 and CDR2 sequences are SGHRS and YFSETQ. The V segment lost 0 bases and the J segment 4 bases; nucleotides outside the gene matches: 3. CDR3 sequence: CASSLEGTGVTGELFF. CDR3 DNA sequence: TGCGCCAGCAGCTTGGAGGGGACAGGGGTCACCGGGGAGCTGTTTTTT.

This chain connects TRBV4-1 to TRBJ2-4; D might be TRBD2 (6 bases). The germline gives CDR1 MGHRA, CDR2 YSYEKL. The CDR3 runs 14 residues. V was shortened by 1 base and J by 4 bases, with 8 bases between the two germline ends. The CDR3 region is CASSQVGGKNIQYF. The CDR3 DNA reads TGCGCCAGCAGCCAAGTGGGGGGAAAAAACATTCAGTACTTC.

The chain uses TRBV5-6 and TRBJ2-1; 9 bases are a match to TRBD1. The CDR3 is made up of 12 amino acids. With V trimmed by 4 bases and J by 16 bases, 9 bases remained unmatched. Germline CDR1 is SGHDT and CDR2 is YYEEEE. The CDR3 sequence is CASSPTGTGSFF. CDR3 nucleotide sequence: TGTGCCAGCAGCCCGACCGGGACAGGGTCCTTCTTC. The full variable domain, with the rest looked up from reference TRBV5-6 and TRBJ2-1, is DAGVTQSPTHLIKTRGQQVTLRCSPKSGHDTVSWYQQALGQGPQFIFQYYEEEERQRGNFPDRFSGHQFPNYSSELNVNALLLGDSALYLCASSPTGTGSFFGPGTRLTVL.

The chain employs TRBV5-6 and TRBJ2-1, with D tentatively TRBD2 (5 bases). V lost 4 bases, J lost 3 bases, and 14 bases lay in between. The CDR3 consists of 15 residues. Germline-derived CDR1 and CDR2 are SGHDT and YYEEEE. The CDR3 is CASSPLGSNYNEQFF. The CDR3 region has the DNA TGTGCCAGCAGCCCCCTTGGGAGCAACTACAATGAGCAGTTCTTC.

The V gene is TRBV11-2, the J gene TRBJ2-1, with TRBD2 matching 10 bases. CDR1 and CDR2 (germline): SGHAT, FQNNGV. With 0 bases clipped from V and 9 bases from J, the junction kept 11 bases outside the gene matches. This CDR3 contains 17 residues. CDR3 sequence reads: CASSLDLSGGARGEQFF. In nucleotides, the CDR3 is TGTGCCAGCAGCTTAGATCTAAGCGGGGGGGCCAGGGGTGAGCAGTTCTTC.

CDR3 DNA sequence: TGTGCCAGCAGTTATTACGGCAATGAGCAGTTCTTC. Protein sequence: CASSYYGNEQFF. The rearrangement uses TRBV6-5 and TRBJ2-1; D is ambiguous. The V and J ends lost 3 bases and 6 bases respectively, with 6 bases between them. CDR1 and CDR2 from the germline V gene are MNHEY and SVGAGI. This CDR3 contains 12 residues.

The chain combines TRBV9 with TRBJ1-2; 8 nucleotides align to TRBD1. Per the germline V gene, CDR1 is SGDLS and CDR2 is YYNGEE. Unmatched junction bases numbered 6, after V lost 3 bases and J lost 5 bases. This CDR3 spans 14 amino acids. CDR3 region: CASSGTGTSYGYTF. CDR3 sequence (DNA): TGTGCCAGCAGCGGGACAGGGACCTCTTATGGCTACACCTTC.

The V gene is TRBV13, the J gene TRBJ1-1; perhaps TRBD1 as D (5 bases). Germline V gene data show CDR1 as PRHDT and CDR2 as FYEKMQ (reference sequence). CDR3 length equals 16 residues. V was trimmed by 3 bases and J by 3 bases, leaving 17 bases between them. The CDR3 sequence is CASSFGTGRAYTEAFF. In nucleotides, the CDR3 is TGTGCCAGCAGCTTTGGAACAGGCCGTGCGTACACTGAAGCTTTCTTT.

J is TRBJ2-7 and V is TRBV5-1; the D gene is possibly TRBD1 (6 bases). Trimming removed 0 bases from V and 9 bases from J, with 16 bases in between. This CDR3 region has 14 residues. CDR1 and CDR2 from the germline V gene are SGHRS and YFSETQ. CDR3 bases: TGCGCCAGCAGCTTGGCCGAGATGAAAGGGGGGCAGTACTTC. Translation: CASSLAEMKGGQYF.

The V and J genes are TRBV5-1 and TRBJ1-1; 7 nucleotides align to TRBD1. J gave up 6 bases and V 3 bases, and 5 bases lay outside the gene matches. The CDR3 totals 13 residues. Germline V CDR1 and CDR2: SGHRS, YFSETQ. CDR3 amino acids: CASSSTDRAEAFF. CDR3 nucleotides: TGCGCCAGCAGCTCTACTGACAGGGCTGAAGCTTTCTTT.

The CDR3 DNA follows: TGTGCCAGCAGCTCCGGGACTTTCAATACCGGGGAGCTGTTTTTT. Encoded protein: CASSSGTFNTGELFF. The chain combines TRBV7-8 with TRBJ2-2, with D maybe TRBD2 (6 bases). Trimming cost V 4 bases and J 5 bases, with 14 bases left between them. Germline lookup yields CDR1 SGHVS and CDR2 FQNEAQ. This CDR3 comprises 15 residues.

The gene calls are TRBV18 and TRBJ2-6; 12 bases match TRBD1. CDR1 is KGHSH and CDR2 is LQKENI in the germline V gene. The CDR3 is 17 amino acids. The V segment lost 6 bases and the J segment 4 bases; nucleotides outside the gene matches: 7. This CDR3 reads CASSSGQGAFGANVLTF. CDR3 bases: TGTGCCAGCTCGTCGGGACAGGGGGCGTTCGGGGCCAACGTCCTGACTTTC. Complete variable domain (other parts from reference TRBV18 and TRBJ2-6): NAGVMQNPRHLVRRRGQEARLRCSPMKGHSHVYWYRQLPEEGLKFMVYLQKENIIDESGMPKERFSAEFPKEGPSILRIQQVVRGDSAAYFCASSSGQGAFGANVLTFGAGSRLTVL.

V usage is TRBV7-9 and J usage is TRBJ2-1; D unresolved. There are 13 residues in the CDR3. Trimming removed 1 base at V and 10 bases at J, with 11 bases between. CDR1 SEHNR and CDR2 FQNEAQ come from the germline V gene (reference sequence). CDR3 loop: CASSLDLTREQFF. The CDR3 DNA reads as TGTGCCAGCAGCTTAGACCTGACAAGGGAGCAGTTCTTC.

The chain is built from TRBV5-1 and TRBJ2-7; a possible D gene is TRBD2 (6 bases). The CDR3 contains 15 residues. Trimming shortened V by 6 bases and J by 2 bases, and 18 bases separated the two germline ends. Germline CDR1 reads SGHRS; CDR2 reads YFSETQ. CDR3 loop: CASTPGRDSPYEQYF. The CDR3, as DNA: TGCGCCAGCACCCCAGGCAGGGACTCCCCCTACGAGCAGTACTTC. Based on the CDR3 plus reference TRBV5-1 and TRBJ2-7, the full variable domain is KAGVTQTPRYLIKTRGQQVTLSCSPISGHRSVSWYQQTPGQGLQFLFEYFSETQRNKGNFPGRFSGRQFSNSRSEMNVSTLELGDSALYLCASTPGRDSPYEQYFGPGTRLTVT.